Sequencing of this T cell receptor delta chain was carried out in a study of γδ T cells in repeated Plasmodium falciparum infection. TCRdb reanalysed the multiplex PCR reads with CATT. The table shows some 51,000 delta-chain clones, with approximately 2% occurring only once. The V segment lost 5 bases and the J segment 1 base; nucleotides outside the gene matches: 6. This CDR3 has 15 residues. CDR1 and CDR2 (germline): GEAIGNYY, EKD. The study, taken as a whole, reports: Compared with Australian children, Malian Vdelta2-negative repertoires seemed more clonal, less diverse, less shared.

Bulk repertoires came from Vgamma9/Vdelta2+ or Vdelta2-negative gammadelta T cells flow-sorted from PBMC. In this sample, this clone turned up many times. The antigen remains unidentified. TCRdb lists the protein of a much larger clone for this DNA, which differs at residue 4, so this is likely a read error; the protein given here is translated from the DNA itself. Other DNA variants within this sample encode the same CDR3. This clonotype was sampled from a pool of human donors (malaria-infected and uninfected, not separated). This chain links TRDV2 with TRDJ1; 10 bases match TRDD3. TCRdb does not report a J gene; here it was assigned by matching the DNA to germline references. Source material: gamma-delta T cells from blood. CDR3: CACGPLGDSTDKLIF. As DNA, the CDR3 is TGTGCCTGTGGCCCCCTGGGGGATAGCACCGATAAACTCATCTTT.